These T cell receptor beta chains were read from a single sample in a study of cytomegalovirus exposure and HLA in healthy donors. Measured with immunoSEQ multiplex PCR; TCRdb has only the in-frame clones, and not every one. This repertoire shows around 120,000 clones, 50% to 70% found once; its top ten account for 3% to 4.5%. The sequenced material came from PBMCs. The receptors derive from a man under 40 in good health and CMV-seropositive. CDR3s include the opening cysteine and the closing phenylalanine or tryptophan. The order of the fields is clone size, J gene, D gene, V gene, CDR3 DNA, CDR3 protein. D genes are given only for firm matches. For some rows the clone size is stated as once, few or many, or as a class when expanded; others skip it.

NA | TRBJ2-3 | TRBD2 | TRBV10-2 | TGCGCCAGCAGTGAGGGAGCGGGGGGGCTTGCAGATACGCAGTATTTT | CASSEGAGGLADTQYF
few | TRBJ1-1 | TRBD1 | TRBV2 | TGTGCCAGCAGTGACGACAGGGAGGCTGAAGCTTTCTTT | CASSDDREAEAFF
NA | TRBJ1-2 | NA | TRBV15 | TGTGCCACCAGCACAAGGACAGTGGCCCTCTATGGCTACACCTTC | CATSTRTVALYGYTF
NA | TRBJ1-5 | NA | TRBV6-1 | TGTGCCAGCAGTGGTAACCAAGACTATCAGCCCCAGCATTTT | CASSGNQDYQPQHF
NA | TRBJ2-2 | TRBD2 | TRBV19 | TGTGCCAGTAGTATATGGCGGGGGGCAGTCGGGGAGCTGTTTTTT | CASSIWRGAVGELFF
NA | TRBJ2-5 | NA | TRBV15 | TGTGCCACCAGCAAGGTAGCGACTCGGGAGACCCAGTACTTC | CATSKVATRETQYF
NA | TRBJ1-5 | NA | TRBV2 | TGTGCCAGCAGTGTAAGGAGTGGGGGCCTCAGCAATCAGCCCCAGCATTTT | CASSVRSGGLSNQPQHF
NA | TRBJ2-5 | TRBD2 | TRBV4-2 | TGTGCCAGCAGCCAACGCGGGGGGGAGACCCAGTACTTC | CASSQRGGETQYF
NA | TRBJ2-2 | NA | TRBV15 | TGTGCCACCAGCTCATCGGACAGATCCGGGGAGCTGTTTTTT | CATSSSDRSGELFF
NA | TRBJ1-5 | TRBD1 | TRBV19 | TGTGCCAGTACCTCGACAGGGGTCAGAAATCAGCCCCAGCATTTT | CASTSTGVRNQPQHF
NA | TRBJ2-6 | NA | TRBV18 | TGTGCCAGCTCACCGAGGGTTATGGCTAACTCTGGGGCCAACGTCCTGACTTTC | CASSPRVMANSGANVLTF
few | TRBJ2-7 | TRBD2 | TRBV7-2 | TGTGCCAGCGACAGCTTAGTTGCGGGGGTTTACGAGCAGTACTTC | CASDSLVAGVYEQYF
few | TRBJ1-2 | NA | TRBV2 | TGTGCCAGCAGTGGCGGCTCCGGTGGCTACACCTTC | CASSGGSGGYTF
NA | TRBJ2-7 | NA | TRBV18 | TGTGCCAGCTCACCAGGGCACGAGCAGTACTTC | CASSPGHEQYF
NA | TRBJ2-7 | TRBD1 | TRBV4-1 | TGCGCCAGCAGCCAAACGACAGGGGGTAACTACGAGCAGCACTTC | CASSQTTGGNYEQHF
few | TRBJ1-6 | TRBD1 | TRBV4-1 | TGCGCCAGCAGCCAATTTACAGGGGGTAATTCACCCCTCCACTTT | CASSQFTGGNSPLHF
NA | TRBJ2-3 | TRBD2 | TRBV19 | TGTGCCAGTAGTCCCCGATTGGGTAGCGGGGGGTTGAATACGCAGTATTTT | CASSPRLGSGGLNTQYF
few | TRBJ1-5 | TRBD1 | TRBV6-1 | TGTGCCAGCAATGGGGGACAGACTAATCAGCCCCAGCATTTT | CASNGGQTNQPQHF
few | TRBJ1-2 | TRBD1 | TRBV5-4 | TGTGCCAGCCATCAGGGGGCTTCGTACTATGGCTACACCTTC | CASHQGASYYGYTF
NA | TRBJ1-6 | NA | TRBV9 | TGTGCCAGCAGCTCCGGGGGGGGCTCCTATAATTCACCCCTCCACTTT | CASSSGGGSYNSPLHF
NA | TRBJ2-7 | NA | TRBV5-6 | TGTGCCAGCAGCCCCGATCGGCGGCTATACGAGCAGTACTTC | CASSPDRRLYEQYF
once | TRBJ1-1 | TRBD1 | TRBV5-1 | TGCGCCAGCAGCACGGACAGGGGGATCAGCGCTTTCTTT | CASSTDRGISAFF
few | TRBJ2-7 | NA | TRBV19 | TGTGCCAGTAGCTGGGGTTCGGGGTCCTACGAGCAGTACTTC | CASSWGSGSYEQYF
NA | TRBJ1-6 | NA | TRBV9 | TGTGCCAGCAGCGTAGGGGCAGTGAATTCACCCCTCCACTTT | CASSVGAVNSPLHF
NA | TRBJ2-5 | NA | TRBV7-9 | TGTGCCAGCAGCTTAGGACTGTTCCAAGAGACCCAGTACTTC | CASSLGLFQETQYF
NA | TRBJ1-2 | TRBD1 | TRBV6-5 | TGTGCCAGCAGTTACTCGCGACAGGGCAACTATGGCTACACCTTC | CASSYSRQGNYGYTF
few | TRBJ2-2 | TRBD2 | TRBV30 | TGTGCCTGGAGTGTACACGGGAGGGGGGAGCTGTTTTTT | CAWSVHGRGELFF
NA | TRBJ1-1 | NA | TRBV4-1 | TGCGCCAGCAGCCAAGGAAATCTTAGGACAGAAGCGGCTTTCTTT | CASSQGNLRTEAAFF
NA | TRBJ2-1 | TRBD2 | TRBV6-6 | TGTGCCAGCAGTTACGAACTAGCGGGATACAATGAGCAGTTCTTC | CASSYELAGYNEQFF
few | TRBJ2-1 | TRBD1 | TRBV18 | TGTGCCAGCTCAGAACGGACAGGGAGTGGTGAGCAGTTCTTC | CASSERTGSGEQFF
NA | TRBJ1-6 | TRBD1 | TRBV4-1 | TGCGCTAGCAGCCAAGTTCAGGGGGGTTCACCCCTCCACTTT | CASSQVQGGSPLHF
NA | TRBJ1-1 | NA | TRBV29-1 | TGCAGCGTTGGGGGGGGCTTGAACACTGAAGCTTTCTTT | CSVGGGLNTEAFF
NA | TRBJ1-2 | TRBD1 | TRBV5-1 | TGCGCCAGCAGCCGGATTGAGGGGGCTCAAACCTTC | CASSRIEGAQTF
NA | TRBJ1-4 | NA | TRBV5-6 | TGTGCCAGCAGCCTCGGGTCAGGGAATGAAAAACTGTTTTTT | CASSLGSGNEKLFF
few | TRBJ2-4 | TRBD1 | TRBV10-2 | TGCGCCAGCAGTGGGACAGGGGAATTGAACATTCAGTACTTC | CASSGTGELNIQYF
NA | TRBJ2-7 | TRBD1 | TRBV25-1 | TGTGCCAGCAGTGAATGGGCAACAGGGGAAGGCGACGAGCAGTACTTC | CASSEWATGEGDEQYF
NA | TRBJ2-7 | TRBD1 | TRBV5-1 | TGCGCCAGCAGCTTGGGACAGGGGGTAGGCGAGCAGTACTTC | CASSLGQGVGEQYF
NA | TRBJ2-2 | NA | TRBV2 | TGTGCCAGCAGTGGGAGTGCCGGGGAGCTGTTTTTT | CASSGSAGELFF
NA | TRBJ2-1 | NA | TRBV18 | TGTGCCAGCTCACCCGGTGAGACCTACAATGAGCAGTTCTTC | CASSPGETYNEQFF
NA | TRBJ2-1 | TRBD1 | TRBV18 | TGTGCCAGCTCACCCGACAGGGTATCGAGTAATGAGCAGTTCTTC | CASSPDRVSSNEQFF
NA | TRBJ2-3 | TRBD2 | TRBV28 | TGTGCCAGCAGCGGAATAGCGGGGGGTACCACAGATACGCAGTATTTT | CASSGIAGGTTDTQYF